These 27 T cell receptor beta chains were all obtained from the same sample, sequenced in a study of OX40 agonist ivuxolimab in advanced cancers. The library was prepared using the immunoSEQ multiplex PCR assay. TCRdb provides this immuneACCESS table in a form limited to in-frame rearrangements. Some clones are lacking; in checked studies, under half of them reflect an unresolved V gene, and why the rest are absent is not known. The sample includes 100,000 or so clones, with roughly four fifths observed a single time. 5.5% of the sample is taken by the ten largest. The source material was CD4+ or CD8+ T cells sorted from blood, sampled in a trial of the OX40 agonist ivuxolimab. All receptors derive from an adult with an advanced solid tumor such as melanoma, head and neck, liver or kidney cancer.

The chain employs TRBV4-1 and TRBJ2-5; D is undetermined. V shed 0 bases and J shed 0 bases, with 8 bases lying between them. This CDR3 has 15 amino acids. Germline V gene sequence: CDR1 MGHRA, CDR2 YSYEKL. CDR3 DNA sequence: TGCGCCAGCAGCCAAGATCTTACGTACCAAGAGACCCAGTACTTC. This gives the protein CASSQDLTYQETQYF.

The chain recombines TRBV12-1 with TRBJ1-5; TRBD1 was called by the table and not checked on the DNA. TRBV12-1 is a known pseudogene. CDR3 length: 16 amino acids. In DNA, the CDR3 is TGTGCCAGCAGCTTGGGGACAGGGGAGCGCAATCAGCCCCAGCATTTT. Translated, it gives CASSLGTGERNQPQHF.

The V and J genes are TRBV7-9 and TRBJ2-2; TRBD2 agrees at 8 bases. V was pared by 7 bases and J by 6 bases, with 13 bases of the junction left unmatched. Germline V gene lookup returns CDR1 SEHNR and CDR2 FQNEAQ (reference sequence). This CDR3 is 16 amino acids long. Here the CDR3 reads CASTPSSPGGPGELFF. The CDR3 nucleotides are TGTGCCAGCACCCCCTCTTCCCCGGGAGGGCCCGGGGAGCTGTTTTTT. The variable domain in full, with the rest retrieved from reference TRBV7-9 and TRBJ2-2, is DTGVSQNPRHKITKRGQNVTFRCDPISEHNRLYWYRQTLGQGPEFLTYFQNEAQLEKSRLLSDRFSAERPKGSFSTLEIQRTEQGDSAMYLCASTPSSPGGPGELFFGEGSRLTVL.

The chain combines TRBV7-9 with TRBJ2-7; 11 nucleotides agree with TRBD1. This CDR3 spans 14 amino acids. Germline-derived CDR1 and CDR2 are SEHNR and FQNEAQ (reference sequence). V was pared by 5 bases and J by 6 bases, with 6 bases of the junction left unmatched. The chain's CDR3 is CASSTWTGGGEQYF. The CDR3 region has the DNA TGTGCCAGCAGCACCTGGACAGGGGGCGGCGAGCAGTACTTC.

The chain is built from TRBV7-2 and TRBJ2-7; TRBD1 might be the D (6 bases). This CDR3 is 14 amino acids long. The germline V gene has CDR1 SGHTA and CDR2 FQGNSA. V lost 0 bases to trimming and J lost 2 bases, with 8 bases between them. The CDR3 spells CASSLAQGPYEQYF. DNA of the CDR3: TGTGCCAGCAGCTTAGCGCAGGGGCCCTACGAGCAGTACTTC.

The chain is built from TRBV5-6 and TRBJ2-5, with D maybe TRBD1 (5 bases). From germline, CDR1 is SGHDT and CDR2 YYEEEE. Trimming took off 0 bases at V and 7 bases at J, with 10 bases between the two ends. The CDR3 runs 13 residues. DNA for the CDR3: TGTGCCAGCAGCTTGGGCAGGGCGTCGACCCAGTACTTC. This sequence encodes CASSLGRASTQYF.

The V call is TRBV6-4, the J call TRBJ1-1; 8 bases agree with TRBD1. Germline V gives CDR1 MRHNA, CDR2 SNTAGT. The CDR3 has 14 amino acids. V trimming: 6 bases; J trimming: 5 bases; junction bases outside the gene matches: 8. CDR3 in DNA: TGTGCCAGCAGCTACAGGGGGGAAGGGACTGAAGCTTTCTTT. Protein sequence: CASSYRGEGTEAFF.

The rearrangement uses TRBV4-3 and TRBJ2-1; 14 nucleotides match TRBD2. Germline V CDR1 and CDR2: LGHNA, YSLEER. The CDR3 sequence is 18 residues long. After removal of 4 bases from V and 0 bases from J, the junction contained 5 bases not matched to a gene. CDR3 sequence: CASSRLAGGLNSYNEQFF. DNA for the CDR3: TGCGCCAGCAGCCGACTAGCGGGGGGGCTCAACTCCTACAATGAGCAGTTCTTC.

This clone was picked up one time. V usage is TRBV25-1 and J usage is TRBJ2-3; D could derive from TRBD1 or TRBD2 (5 bases each). This CDR3 contains 14 residues. Trimming pared 0 bases from V and 5 bases from J, leaving 9 bases between. Per germline, CDR1 MGHDK and CDR2 SYGVNS. CDR3 nucleotide sequence: TGTGCCAGCAGTGAATATAAGGGGAGAGATACGCAGTATTTT. This encodes CASSEYKGRDTQYF.

About this clone: As the CDR3 is not closed by the conserved phenylalanine or tryptophan, this likely results from a read error. In nucleotides, the CDR3 is TGTGCCAGCAGTTACTCGAGTACCAGGGGTGGGTATGGCTACACCTCC. This gives the protein CASSYSSTRGGYGYTS. This chain joins TRBV6-5 and TRBJ1-2; possible D gene TRBD1, 6 bases. Trimming took 0 bases from V and 5 from J, leaving 16 bases between them. The germline CDR1 and CDR2 sequences are MNHEY and SVGAGI. The CDR3 spans 16 residues.

This chain links TRBV10-3 with TRBJ2-5; perhaps D is TRBD1 or TRBD2 (5 bases each). The end of the DNA fits TRBJ2-7 better, so the J call may be wrong. Per the germline V gene, CDR1 is ENHRY and CDR2 is SYGVKD. The CDR3 is 14 residues long. The CDR3 DNA is TGTGCCATCTCCGGGACGTCCAGCTCCTACGAGCAGTACTTC. Amino acids: CAISGTSSSYEQYF.

V gene TRBV7-2 combines with J gene TRBJ1-1; D is uncertain. Per germline, CDR1 SGHTA and CDR2 FQGNSA. V lost 4 bases to trimming and J lost 1 base, with 7 bases between them. The CDR3 runs 13 residues. CDR3 DNA: TGTGCCAGCAGCTCGAACAGGAACACTGAAGCTTTCTTT. Protein sequence: CASSSNRNTEAFF.

The V and J genes are TRBV7-9 and TRBJ2-4; the match to TRBD2 covers 9 bases. The CDR3 has 19 amino acids. The ends lost 1 base at V and 0 bases at J; junction bases unmatched: 10. Per the germline V gene, CDR1 is SEHNR and CDR2 is FQNEAQ (reference sequence). In nucleotides, the CDR3 is TGTGCCAGCAGCTTAGAGTTAGCGGGGGTAAATCTAGCCAAAAACATTCAGTACTTC. Translation: CASSLELAGVNLAKNIQYF.

The V and J genes are TRBV7-9 and TRBJ2-3, with TRBD1 matching 9 bases. Germline trimming cut 4 bases from V and 8 bases from J; bases unmatched to any gene: 19. Looked up from germline, CDR1 is SEHNR and CDR2 is FQNEAQ (reference sequence). The CDR3 runs to 18 residues. CDR3 amino acids: CASSSTGTPHRGRGTQYF. CDR3 sequence (DNA): TGTGCCAGCAGCTCCACGGGAACCCCCCACAGGGGGCGGGGTACGCAGTATTTT.

In this sample, this clone turned up once. CDR3 nucleotide sequence: TGTGCCAGCAGCTTTTGGCTGAACACTGAAGCTTTCTTT. Its protein is CASSFWLNTEAFF. The V call is TRBV7-9, the J call TRBJ1-1, with D unclear. Germline assignment: CDR1 SEHNR and CDR2 FQNEAQ (reference sequence). Trimming shortened V by 3 bases and J by 0 bases, and 5 bases separated the two germline ends. The CDR3 covers 13 residues.

This clone has more than one count but fewer than ten. The gene calls are TRBV10-2 and TRBJ1-2, with TRBD1 identical over 8 bases. CDR1 is WSHSY, CDR2 SAAADI, per germline. V was pared by 0 bases and J by 6 bases, with 15 bases of the junction left unmatched. The CDR3 length is 18 residues. The CDR3 region has the DNA TGCGCCAGCAGTGAGTCGGTGTTTGGACAGGGCAGGGAAGATGGCTACACCTTC. This translates into CASSESVFGQGREDGYTF.

This clone turned up a few times. The rearrangement links TRBV5-6 to TRBJ1-2; 7 bases are a match to TRBD1. The ends lost 1 base at V and 3 bases at J; junction bases unmatched: 3. The germline V gene encodes CDR1 SGHDT and CDR2 YYEEEE. The CDR3 totals 14 residues. The CDR3 is CASSLSGQYYGYTF. CDR3 in DNA: TGTGCCAGCAGCTTGTCGGGACAGTACTATGGCTACACCTTC. Full variable domain (missing parts from reference TRBV5-6 and TRBJ1-2): DAGVTQSPTHLIKTRGQQVTLRCSPKSGHDTVSWYQQALGQGPQFIFQYYEEEERQRGNFPDRFSGHQFPNYSSELNVNALLLGDSALYLCASSLSGQYYGYTFGSGTRLTVV.

The chain couples TRBV6-4 to TRBJ2-3; 8 nucleotides align to TRBD2. The CDR3 loop spans 15 amino acids. J lost 4 bases, V lost 5 bases, and 8 bases had no gene match. CDR1 is MRHNA, CDR2 SNTAGT, per germline. CDR3: CASSSGTSPSDTQYF. CDR3 bases: TGTGCCAGCAGTTCCGGGACTAGTCCCTCAGATACGCAGTATTTT.

The table lists this clone with a few counts. The chain has TRBV5-1 and TRBJ2-1; possible D gene TRBD2, 6 bases. This CDR3 spans 17 amino acids. Trimming pared 3 bases from V and 5 bases from J, leaving 21 bases between. Germline assignment: CDR1 SGHRS and CDR2 YFSETQ. CDR3 in DNA: TGCGCCAGCAGCTCCCTCCATATTGGCGGGGCAAACAATGAGCAGTTCTTC. Protein sequence: CASSSLHIGGANNEQFF.

The CDR3 DNA is TGCGCCAGCAGCCGGGAGGTCAGCCTGAACACTGAAGCTTTCTTT. It codes for CASSREVSLNTEAFF. V usage is TRBV5-1 and J usage is TRBJ1-1; D is ambiguous. The germline V and J ends were trimmed by 4 bases and 0 bases, with 13 bases remaining between them. The CDR3 runs 15 residues. CDR1 is SGHRS, CDR2 YFSETQ, per germline. The full variable domain, rest sourced from reference TRBV5-1 and TRBJ1-1, is KAGVTQTPRYLIKTRGQQVTLSCSPISGHRSVSWYQQTPGQGLQFLFEYFSETQRNKGNFPGRFSGRQFSNSRSEMNVSTLELGDSALYLCASSREVSLNTEAFFGQGTRLTVV.

Only a few counts were recorded for this clone. The gene calls are TRBV5-1 and TRBJ1-5, with 7 bases identical to TRBD1. The V gene end was trimmed by 4 bases and the J gene end by 5 bases; junction bases not matched to a gene: 6. The CDR3 totals 14 residues. Germline V gene data show CDR1 as SGHRS and CDR2 as YFSETQ. CDR3 sequence (DNA): TGCGCCAGCAGCGAAGGACAGGTAGATCAGCCCCAGCATTTT. Protein: CASSEGQVDQPQHF.

The chain recombines TRBV27 with TRBJ2-7; 8 bases map to TRBD1. With 6 bases clipped from V and 6 bases from J, the junction kept 4 bases outside the gene matches. From germline, CDR1 is MNHEY and CDR2 SMNVEV (reference sequence). The CDR3 is 12 amino acids. CDR3: CASSWTGTEQYF. The CDR3 DNA follows: TGTGCCAGCAGCTGGACAGGGACCGAGCAGTACTTC.

V is TRBV19 and J is TRBJ1-4, with a tentative D call TRBD1 (6 bases). V gave up 3 bases and J gave up 8 bases, with 13 bases separating them. Germline lookup yields CDR1 LNHDA and CDR2 SQIVND (reference sequence). The length of the CDR3 is 14 residues. The CDR3 loop is CASSITGLYEKLFF. The DNA for the CDR3 is TGTGCCAGTAGTATCACAGGGCTGTACGAAAAACTGTTTTTT.

The chain carries TRBV6-1 and TRBJ2-7; TRBD2 matches at 9 bases. The germline gives CDR1 MNHNS, CDR2 SASEGT. V was pared by 8 bases and J by 5 bases, with 13 bases of the junction left unmatched. The CDR3 runs to 15 residues. CDR3 nucleotide sequence: TGTGCCAGCTACGTTTGGAGCGGGAGGTGGAACGAGCAGTACTTC. Its translation is CASYVWSGRWNEQYF.

The chain combines TRBV6-5 with TRBJ1-2; the D gene is possibly TRBD1 (5 bases). Germline loops: CDR1 MNHEY, CDR2 SVGAGI. This CDR3 has 12 amino acids. V lost 8 bases and J 2 bases, leaving 9 bases between the germline ends. The CDR3 region is CASAPGNYGYTF. The CDR3 nucleotides read TGTGCCAGCGCCCCAGGGAACTATGGCTACACCTTC.

The chain carries TRBV5-6 and TRBJ1-1; D gene ambiguous. The CDR3 consists of 15 residues. V lost 4 bases, J lost 1 base, and 14 bases lay in between. The germline V gene encodes CDR1 SGHDT and CDR2 YYEEEE. The CDR3 nucleotides are TGTGCCAGCAGCCTGCTAGGGCAGCCGAACACTGAAGCTTTCTTT. Its protein is CASSLLGQPNTEAFF.

V is TRBV13 and J is TRBJ2-2; 7 bases match TRBD1. The junction had 11 bases not matched to a gene; V was cut back by 5 bases and J by 5 bases. This CDR3 region has 16 residues. The germline CDR1 and CDR2 sequences are PRHDT and FYEKMQ (reference sequence). DNA of the CDR3: TGTGCCAGCAGCGTAACAGGGGTCCGTAGGACCGGGGAGCTGTTTTTT. Amino acids: CASSVTGVRRTGELFF.